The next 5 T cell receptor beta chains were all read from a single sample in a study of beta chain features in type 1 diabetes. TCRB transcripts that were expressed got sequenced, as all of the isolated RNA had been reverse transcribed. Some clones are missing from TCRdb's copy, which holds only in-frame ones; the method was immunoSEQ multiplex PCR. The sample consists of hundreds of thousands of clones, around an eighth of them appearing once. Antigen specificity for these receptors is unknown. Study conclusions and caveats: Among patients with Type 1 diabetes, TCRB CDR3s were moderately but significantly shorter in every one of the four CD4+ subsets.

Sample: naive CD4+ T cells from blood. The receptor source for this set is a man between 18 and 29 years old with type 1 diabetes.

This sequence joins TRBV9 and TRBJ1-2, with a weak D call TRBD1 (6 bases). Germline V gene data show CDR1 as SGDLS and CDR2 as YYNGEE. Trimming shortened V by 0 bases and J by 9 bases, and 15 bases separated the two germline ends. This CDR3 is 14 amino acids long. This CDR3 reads CASSVGPGVDSYTF. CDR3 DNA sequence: TGTGCCAGCAGCGTAGGTCCAGGGGTGGACAGCTACACCTTC.

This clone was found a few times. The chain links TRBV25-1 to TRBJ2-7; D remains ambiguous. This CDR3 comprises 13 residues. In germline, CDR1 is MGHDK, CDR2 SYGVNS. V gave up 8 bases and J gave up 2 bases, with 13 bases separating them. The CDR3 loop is CASSGHEAYEQYF. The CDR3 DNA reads TGTGCCAGCTCCGGCCATGAAGCCTACGAGCAGTACTTC.

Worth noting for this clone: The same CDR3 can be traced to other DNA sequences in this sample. CDR3: CASSISGANVLTF. The CDR3 nucleotides are TGTGCCAGTAGTATCTCCGGGGCCAACGTCCTGACTTTC. The chain links TRBV19 to TRBJ2-6; the D is unclear. CDR1 and CDR2 from the germline V gene are LNHDA and SQIVND (reference sequence). The ends were cut back, 3 bases at V and 4 bases at J, with 4 bases in the middle. The CDR3 length is 13 residues.

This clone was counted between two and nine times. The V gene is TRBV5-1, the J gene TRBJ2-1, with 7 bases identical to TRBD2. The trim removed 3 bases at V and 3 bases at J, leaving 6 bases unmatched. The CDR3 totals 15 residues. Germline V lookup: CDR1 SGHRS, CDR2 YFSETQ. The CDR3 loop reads CASSSEVAGYNEQFF. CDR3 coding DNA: TGCGCCAGCAGCTCTGAGGTAGCGGGCTACAATGAGCAGTTCTTC.

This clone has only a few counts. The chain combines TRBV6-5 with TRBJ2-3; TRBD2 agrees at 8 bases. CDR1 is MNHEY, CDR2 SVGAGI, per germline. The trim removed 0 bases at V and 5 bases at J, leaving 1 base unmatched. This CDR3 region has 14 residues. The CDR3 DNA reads TGTGCCAGCAGTTACTCGAGCGGGGGAGATACGCAGTATTTT. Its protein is CASSYSSGGDTQYF.